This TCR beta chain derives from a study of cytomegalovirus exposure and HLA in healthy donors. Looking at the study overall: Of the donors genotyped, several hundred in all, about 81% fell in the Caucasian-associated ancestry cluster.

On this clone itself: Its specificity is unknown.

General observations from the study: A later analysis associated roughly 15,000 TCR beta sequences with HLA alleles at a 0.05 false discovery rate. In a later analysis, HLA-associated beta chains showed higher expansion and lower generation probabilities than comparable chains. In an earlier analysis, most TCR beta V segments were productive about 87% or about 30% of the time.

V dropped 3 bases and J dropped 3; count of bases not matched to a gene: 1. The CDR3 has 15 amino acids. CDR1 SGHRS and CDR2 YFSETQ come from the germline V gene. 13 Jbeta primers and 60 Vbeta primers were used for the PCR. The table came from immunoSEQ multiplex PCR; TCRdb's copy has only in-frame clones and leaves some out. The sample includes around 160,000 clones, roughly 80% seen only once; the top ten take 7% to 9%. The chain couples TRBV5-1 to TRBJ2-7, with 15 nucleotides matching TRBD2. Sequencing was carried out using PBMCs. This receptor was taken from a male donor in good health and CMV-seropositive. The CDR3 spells CASSSGLAGGYEQYF. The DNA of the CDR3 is TGCGCCAGCAGCTCGGGACTAGCGGGAGGCTACGAGCAGTACTTC. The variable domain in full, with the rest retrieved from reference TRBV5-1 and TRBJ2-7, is KAGVTQTPRYLIKTRGQQVTLSCSPISGHRSVSWYQQTPGQGLQFLFEYFSETQRNKGNFPGRFSGRQFSNSRSEMNVSTLELGDSALYLCASSSGLAGGYEQYFGPGTRLTVT.